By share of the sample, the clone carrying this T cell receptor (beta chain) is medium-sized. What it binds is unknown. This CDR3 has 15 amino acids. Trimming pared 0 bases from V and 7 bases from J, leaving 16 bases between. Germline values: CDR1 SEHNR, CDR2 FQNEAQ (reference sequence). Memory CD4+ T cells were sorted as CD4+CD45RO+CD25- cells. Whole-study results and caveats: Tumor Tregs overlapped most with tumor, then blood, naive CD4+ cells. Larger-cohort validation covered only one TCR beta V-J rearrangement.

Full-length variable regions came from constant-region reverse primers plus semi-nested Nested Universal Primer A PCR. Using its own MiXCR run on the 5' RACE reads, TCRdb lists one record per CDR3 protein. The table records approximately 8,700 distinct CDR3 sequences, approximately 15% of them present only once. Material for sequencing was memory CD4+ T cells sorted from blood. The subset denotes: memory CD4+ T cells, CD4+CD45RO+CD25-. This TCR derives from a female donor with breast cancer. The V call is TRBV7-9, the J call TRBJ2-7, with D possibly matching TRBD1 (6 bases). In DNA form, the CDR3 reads TGTGCCAGCAGCTTAGCCCCCCCAGGGGCAGGGGAGCAGTACTTC. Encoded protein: CASSLAPPGAGEQYF.